This TCR beta chain was retrieved from a study of shared clonotypes between healthy human individuals. About the research overall: Per donor, three plates held CD4 naive cells, three held CD4 memory, two held CD8 naive and one held CD8 memory.

Comments on this clone: Antigen unknown. Other DNA sequences in this specimen translate into the identical CDR3.

Authors' data handling: For the immunoSEQ data, sequences were junction-only without quality scores, so filtering differed. TCRdb keeps only in-frame clones here, not all; method: immunoSEQ multiplex PCR. The V and J calls and clone size come from that table; D and trimming were worked out from the DNA. This repertoire shows approximately 810,000 clones, nearly 95% found once; its top ten account for around 24%. Overall study findings and caveats: Sampling used blood alone; tissue repertoires probably differ.

Positive CCR7 selection of CD45RO-negative cells yielded the naive CD8 cells, and terminally differentiated effector memory CD45RA+ cells were excluded. The sample consisted of naive CD8+ T cells sorted from blood. The origin of this receptor is a man aged 25-45 years in good health.

In nucleotides, the CDR3 is TGTGCCAGCAGTTTATCTCGGGGTAGCTATGGCTACACCTTC. Its translation: CASSLSRGSYGYTF. V and J are TRBV27 and TRBJ1-2; D is ambiguous. This CDR3 spans 14 amino acids. The ends were cut back, 0 bases at V and 4 bases at J, with 9 bases in the middle. From germline, CDR1 is MNHEY and CDR2 SMNVEV (reference sequence).